This T cell receptor beta chain was recovered during a study (dated by TCRdb to the mid-2010s). The library was produced with RT-PCR. Instrument used: Illumina MiSeq. The public reads were reprocessed in TCRdb via fastp at Q25 and MiXCR, keeping in-frame beta chains. Each record represents a unique CDR3 protein, reported with the most common genes and DNA among its rows. This sample lists about 680,000 distinct CDR3 sequences; approximately 15% were detected once. Of the sample, 3.6% falls within the top ten clones. This clonotype was picked up many times. The antigen it binds to is not known. Base-call qualities are not available, and no considerably larger clone is one nucleotide away. The CDR3 runs 16 amino acids, cysteine and phenylalanine included. The retained sequence is limited to the CDR3, 48 bases, with the frame set at the first base. From the germline V gene, CDR1 is SGHRS and CDR2 is YFSETQ. The trim is 0 bases for V and 0 bases for J, with a gap of 10 bases between the germline ends.

This TCR derives from a female donor in good health, serving as a healthy control. The specimen was memory CD4+ T cells from blood. The chain is assembled from TRBV5-1 and TRBJ1-5; D gene: possibly TRBD1, on 6 matching bases. The sequence in DNA is TGCGCCAGCAGCTTGGGTTCGGGACATAGCAATCAGCCCCAGCATTTT. This sequence encodes CASSLGSGHSNQPQHF.